One sample yielded the 18 T cell receptor beta chains listed below, sequenced in a study of identical twins. TCRdb re-called the 5' RACE reads through MiXCR, storing one row per CDR3 protein. Of hundreds of thousands of distinct CDR3 sequences in the sample, 21% were seen once. Another study also made use of these data, one on T cells expressing NK-cell markers.

Sequencing was carried out using PBMCs. The receptors were gathered from a woman between 18 and 29 years old in good health.

The rearrangement uses TRBV5-1 and TRBJ2-2; 7 bases map to TRBD1. The germline V gene encodes CDR1 SGHRS and CDR2 YFSETQ. J gave up 5 bases and V 3 bases, and 4 bases lay outside the gene matches. This CDR3 comprises 14 residues. This CDR3 is CASSSSQGTGELFF. The CDR3 bases are TGCGCCAGCAGCTCGTCACAGGGGACCGGGGAGCTGTTTTTT.

This chain joins TRBV10-3 and TRBJ2-7; D ambiguous. V lost 4 bases and J lost 5, with 18 bases in between. Per germline, CDR1 ENHRY and CDR2 SYGVKD. The CDR3 is 15 amino acids. Here the CDR3 reads CAISGPALLGNEQYF. CDR3 nucleotide sequence: TGTGCCATCAGTGGGCCGGCCCTCTTAGGCAACGAGCAGTACTTC.

Concerning this clonotype itself: Just one base apart from a much larger clone, this may be a read error. The chain is built from TRBV12-3 or TRBV12-4 and TRBJ2-1, with 9 bases matching TRBD2. V was clipped by 8 bases and J by 5 bases; unmatched bases: 7. The CDR3 consists of 14 residues. CDR3 region: CASGGAGGDNEQFF. The CDR3 nucleotides are TGTGCCAGCGGAGGAGCGGGGGGAGACAATGAGCAGTTCTTC.

This chain joins TRBV15 and TRBJ2-1, with 8 nucleotides matching TRBD2. With 5 bases clipped from V and 8 bases from J, the junction kept 11 bases outside the gene matches. The length of the CDR3 is 15 residues. Germline CDR1 is LNHNV and CDR2 is YYDKDF (reference sequence). The CDR3 sequence: CATSSISGRGDEQFF. Written as DNA, the CDR3 is TGTGCCACCAGCTCTATCAGCGGGAGAGGCGATGAGCAGTTCTTC.

The rearrangement joins TRBV2 to TRBJ2-3, with 7 bases identical to TRBD2. The germline V gene encodes CDR1 SNHLY and CDR2 FYNNEI. V dropped 5 bases and J dropped 4; count of bases not matched to a gene: 9. The CDR3 loop spans 15 amino acids. The CDR3 is CASSPFGGDPDTQYF. In nucleotides, the CDR3 is TGTGCCAGCAGTCCATTTGGGGGGGACCCAGATACGCAGTATTTT.

The chain uses TRBV12-3 or TRBV12-4 and TRBJ2-7, with D perhaps TRBD2 (6 bases). The V gene lost 6 bases and the J gene lost 3 bases, with 21 bases spanning the gap. This CDR3 contains 16 residues. Here the CDR3 DNA reads TGTGCCAGCAGCCTGAATGGTCTGGCTAGCGTCTACGAGCAGTACTTC. Its translation is CASSLNGLASVYEQYF.

The chain joins TRBV16 to TRBJ2-7, with a possible D match to TRBD2 (6 bases). Germline CDR1 KGHSY, CDR2 FQNENV. With 2 bases removed from V and 3 bases from J, the gap between germline ends came to 17 bases. The CDR3 runs 16 residues. The CDR3 region has the DNA TGTGCCAGCAGCCAAACCTCCCTGGGAGGCAACTACGAGCAGTACTTC. Its protein product is CASSQTSLGGNYEQYF. Complete variable domain (other parts from reference TRBV16 and TRBJ2-7): GEEVAQTPKHLVRGEGQKAKLYCAPIKGHSYVFWYQQVLKNEFKFLISFQNENVFDETGMPKERFSAKCLPNSPCSLEIQATKLEDSAVYFCASSQTSLGGNYEQYFGPGTRLTVT.

Many counts were recorded for this clonotype. The chain recombines TRBV7-2 with TRBJ2-2, with D perhaps TRBD2 (6 bases). In germline, CDR1 is SGHTA, CDR2 FQGNSA. This CDR3 spans 16 amino acids. Trimming took 1 base from V and 1 from J, leaving 10 bases between them. The CDR3 DNA follows: TGTGCCAGCAGCTTAGGTGGAGGGAGGAACACCGGGGAGCTGTTTTTT. Its translation is CASSLGGGRNTGELFF. Based on the CDR3 plus reference TRBV7-2 and TRBJ2-2, the full variable domain is GAGVSQSPSNKVTEKGKDVELRCDPISGHTALYWYRQSLGQGLEFLIYFQGNSAPDKSGLPSDRFSAERTGGSVSTLTIQRTQQEDSAVYLCASSLGGGRNTGELFFGEGSRLTVL.

This clonotype has only a few counts. For the CDR3, the DNA is TGTGCCAGCAGTCAAGGTGCCGGGACAGCGATCTACGAGCAGTACTTC. Amino acid sequence: CASSQGAGTAIYEQYF. The rearrangement uses TRBV27 and TRBJ2-7; 7 bases line up with TRBD1. CDR1 and CDR2 (germline): MNHEY, SMNVEV (reference sequence). Trimming cost V 5 bases and J 3 bases; bases outside gene matches: 13. The CDR3 has 16 residues.

This clonotype was found a few times. The V call is TRBV20-1, the J call TRBJ1-2, with 10 bases aligning to TRBD1. The V segment lost 6 bases and the J segment 8 bases; nucleotides outside the gene matches: 9. Germline-derived CDR1 and CDR2 are DFQATT and SNEGSKA (reference sequence). The CDR3 consists of 13 residues. The CDR3 here is CSAERDRGQGYTF. The CDR3, as DNA: TGCAGTGCCGAGAGGGACAGGGGCCAGGGCTACACCTTC.

The chain employs TRBV20-1 and TRBJ2-7, with D perhaps matching TRBD2 (5 bases). The length of the CDR3 is 14 residues. V was shortened by 5 bases and J by 6 bases, with 20 bases between the two germline ends. Germline CDR1 DFQATT, CDR2 SNEGSKA (reference sequence). The CDR3 DNA sequence: TGCAGTGCTCTAAAATCGCAATCTGGGAGCGAGCAGTACTTC. Translated: CSALKSQSGSEQYF.

This clonotype appeared a few times. V and J are TRBV5-1 and TRBJ1-2, with D possibly being TRBD1 (5 bases). This CDR3 contains 15 residues. Trimming took 5 bases from V and 8 from J, leaving 22 bases between them. Germline lookup yields CDR1 SGHRS and CDR2 YFSETQ. This chain's CDR3 is CASSQIYRGGDGYTF. Here the CDR3 DNA reads TGCGCCAGCAGTCAAATTTATCGGGGGGGAGACGGCTACACCTTC.

This clonotype turned up a few times. V is TRBV6-5 and J is TRBJ2-1; TRBD2 matches 9 bases. The CDR3 spans 15 residues. Trimming at V came to 0 bases and at J to 5 bases, leaving 2 bases not matched to a gene. Germline assignment: CDR1 MNHEY and CDR2 SVGAGI. DNA for the CDR3: TGTGCCAGCAGTTACTCGCCTAGCGGGAACAATGAGCAGTTCTTC. This encodes CASSYSPSGNNEQFF.

The chain employs TRBV5-5 and TRBJ2-7; 9 bases map to TRBD1. The germline CDR1 and CDR2 sequences are SGHKS and YYEKEE (reference sequence). The CDR3 length is 15 residues. V dropped 0 bases and J dropped 3; count of bases not matched to a gene: 4. In nucleotides, the CDR3 is TGTGCCAGCAGCTTGGGGGGACAGGGTTTCTACGAGCAGTACTTC. Translating gives CASSLGGQGFYEQYF.

This sequence joins TRBV12-3 or TRBV12-4 and TRBJ1-2; unclear D gene. This CDR3 has 13 amino acids. Trimming removed 10 bases at V and 11 bases at J, with 23 bases between. CDR3 residues: CATRGIPPEGYTF. Written as DNA, the CDR3 is TGTGCCACCCGAGGTATCCCACCGGAGGGATACACCTTC.

This clonotype was detected only a few times. The V and J genes are TRBV20-1 and TRBJ1-4; D not resolved. The CDR3 length is 14 residues. Germline CDR1 is DFQATT and CDR2 is SNEGSKA (reference sequence). The V and J ends lost 2 bases and 5 bases respectively, with 12 bases between them. In nucleotides, the CDR3 is TGCAGTGCTAGACGAGACATCCTGAATGAAAAACTGTTTTTT. It specifies CSARRDILNEKLFF.

This clonotype was seen many times. The rearrangement joins TRBV6-1 to TRBJ2-5; TRBD1 agrees at 8 bases. The junction had 4 bases not matched to a gene; V was cut back by 6 bases and J by 4 bases. CDR3 length: 13 residues. Germline V lookup: CDR1 MNHNS, CDR2 SASEGT. The CDR3 sequence: CASSTGGSETQYF. The CDR3 region has the DNA TGTGCCAGCAGCACAGGGGGTTCAGAGACCCAGTACTTC.

This clonotype was seen a handful of times. This sequence joins TRBV20-1 and TRBJ1-1, with unresolved D. Germline V gene sequence: CDR1 DFQATT, CDR2 SNEGSKA (reference sequence). Trimming cost V 1 base and J 10 bases, with 16 bases left between them. CDR3 length: 13 amino acids. The CDR3 DNA reads as TGCAGTGCTAGAGGGGGTCGGGCGGATGGAGCTTTCTTT. Translation gives CSARGGRADGAFF.